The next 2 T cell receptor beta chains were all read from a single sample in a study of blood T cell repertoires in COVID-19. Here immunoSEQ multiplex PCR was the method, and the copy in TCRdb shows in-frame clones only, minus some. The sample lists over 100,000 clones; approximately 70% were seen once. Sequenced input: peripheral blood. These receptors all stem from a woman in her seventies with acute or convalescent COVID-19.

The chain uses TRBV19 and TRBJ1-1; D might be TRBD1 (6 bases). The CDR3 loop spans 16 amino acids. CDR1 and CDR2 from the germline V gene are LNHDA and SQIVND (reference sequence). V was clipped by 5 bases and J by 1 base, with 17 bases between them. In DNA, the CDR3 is TGTGCCAGTAGTGGCCAGGGGAGGGGGTCGAACACTGAAGCTTTCTTT. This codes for CASSGQGRGSNTEAFF.

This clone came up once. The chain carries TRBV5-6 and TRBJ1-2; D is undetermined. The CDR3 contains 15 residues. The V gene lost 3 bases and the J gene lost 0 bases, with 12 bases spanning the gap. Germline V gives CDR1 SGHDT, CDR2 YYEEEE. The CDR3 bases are TGTGCCAGCAGCTCCAGTGGCTCTTCTAACTATGGCTACACCTTC. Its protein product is CASSSSGSSNYGYTF.